The next 5 T cell receptor beta chains were all read from a single sample in a study of T cells in Graves' hyperthyroidism and ophthalmopathy. TCR beta CDR3 sequences were amplified from RNA transcripts. An initial round of RT-PCR targeting the TCR CDR3 relied on the HTBI primer set. TCRdb re-called the multiplex PCR reads with MiXCR, one entry per CDR3 protein. The sample includes roughly 700,000 distinct CDR3 sequences, approximately 15% seen only once; the top ten take roughly a sixth. Sequenced input: blood. These receptors all come from a middle-aged man with Graves' hyperthyroidism.

This clonotype has a count of ten or more. The chain joins TRBV5-1 to TRBJ2-3; TRBD2 matches 10 bases. J gave up 4 bases and V 4 bases, and 6 bases lay outside the gene matches. Germline CDR1 and CDR2: SGHRS and YFSETQ. The CDR3 extends over 15 amino acids. DNA for the CDR3: TGCGCCAGCAGCCCTGTAGCGGGAGGCGCAGATACGCAGTATTTT. This encodes CASSPVAGGADTQYF.

This clonotype was counted many times. This chain joins TRBV20-1 and TRBJ2-3; 10 nucleotides agree with TRBD2. CDR3 length: 15 amino acids. The junction had 9 bases not matched to a gene; V was cut back by 4 bases and J by 5 bases. From germline, CDR1 is DFQATT and CDR2 SNEGSKA (reference sequence). CDR3 in DNA: TGCAGTGCTACAGCGTGGCTAGCGGGAGAAGATACGCAGTATTTT. Amino acids: CSATAWLAGEDTQYF.

The chain joins TRBV19 to TRBJ2-3; TRBD2 agrees at 11 bases. CDR3 length equals 14 residues. J gave up 6 bases and V 10 bases, and 9 bases lay outside the gene matches. Germline V gene sequence: CDR1 LNHDA, CDR2 SQIVND (reference sequence). The CDR3 nucleotides are TGTGCCACCAGCGGGACTAGCGGTTCGGATACGCAGTATTTT. It specifies CATSGTSGSDTQYF.

Ten or more counts support this clonotype. This rearrangement joins TRBV5-1 to TRBJ2-2, with 8 bases identical to TRBD1. Trimming removed 4 bases from V and 3 bases from J; junction bases left unmatched: 8. This CDR3 has 16 amino acids. Germline V lookup: CDR1 SGHRS, CDR2 YFSETQ. This CDR3 is CASSTLPGQDTGELFF. The CDR3 nucleotides are TGCGCCAGCAGCACCTTACCGGGACAGGACACCGGGGAGCTGTTTTTT.

This clonotype was recorded many times. The J gene is TRBJ2-7, the V gene TRBV7-2, with 8 nucleotides matching TRBD2. Germline trimming cut 5 bases from V and 5 bases from J; bases unmatched to any gene: 11. Germline V CDR1 and CDR2: SGHTA, FQGNSA. The CDR3 is 15 amino acids. CDR3 sequence: CASSPPGGRSDEQYF. The CDR3, as DNA: TGTGCCAGCAGCCCTCCGGGCGGGAGGAGCGACGAGCAGTACTTC. The full variable domain, in which reference TRBV7-2 and TRBJ2-7 provide the parts outside the CDR3, is GAGVSQSPSNKVTEKGKDVELRCDPISGHTALYWYRQSLGQGLEFLIYFQGNSAPDKSGLPSDRFSAERTGGSVSTLTIQRTQQEDSAVYLCASSPPGGRSDEQYFGPGTRLTVT.